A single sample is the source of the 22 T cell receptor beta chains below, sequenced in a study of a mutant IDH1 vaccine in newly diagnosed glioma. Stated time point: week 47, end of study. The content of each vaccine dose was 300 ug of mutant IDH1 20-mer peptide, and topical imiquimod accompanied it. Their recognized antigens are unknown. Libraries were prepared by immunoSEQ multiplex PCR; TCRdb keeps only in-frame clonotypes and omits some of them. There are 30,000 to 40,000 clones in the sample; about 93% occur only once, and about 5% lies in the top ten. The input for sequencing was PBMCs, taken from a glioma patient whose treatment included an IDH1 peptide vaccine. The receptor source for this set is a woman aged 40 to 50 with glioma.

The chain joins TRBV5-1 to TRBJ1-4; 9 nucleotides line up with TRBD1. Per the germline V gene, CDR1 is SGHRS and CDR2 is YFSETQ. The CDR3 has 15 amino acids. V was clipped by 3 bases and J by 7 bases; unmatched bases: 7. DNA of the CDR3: TGCGCCAGCAGCTGGGGGACAGGGCTTACTGAAAAACTGTTTTTT. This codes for CASSWGTGLTEKLFF.

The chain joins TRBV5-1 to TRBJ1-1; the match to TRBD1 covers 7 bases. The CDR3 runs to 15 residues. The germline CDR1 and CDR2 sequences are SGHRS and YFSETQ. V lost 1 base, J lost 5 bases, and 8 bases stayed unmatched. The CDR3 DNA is TGCGCCAGCAGCTTGTCCCACAGGGGAGGGACTGAAGCTTTCTTT. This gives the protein CASSLSHRGGTEAFF.

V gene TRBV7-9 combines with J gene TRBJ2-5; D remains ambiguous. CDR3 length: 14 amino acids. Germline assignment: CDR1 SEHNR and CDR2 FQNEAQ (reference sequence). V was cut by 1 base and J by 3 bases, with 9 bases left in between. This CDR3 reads CASSLVPLEETQYF. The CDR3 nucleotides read TGTGCCAGCAGCTTAGTCCCACTGGAAGAGACCCAGTACTTC.

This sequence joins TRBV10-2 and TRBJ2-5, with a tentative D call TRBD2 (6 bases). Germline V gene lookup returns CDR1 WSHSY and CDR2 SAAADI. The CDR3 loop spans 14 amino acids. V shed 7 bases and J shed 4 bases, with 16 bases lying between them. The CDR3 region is CASTSIWRVETQYF. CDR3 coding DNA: TGCGCCAGCACGTCGATCTGGAGGGTAGAGACCCAGTACTTC.

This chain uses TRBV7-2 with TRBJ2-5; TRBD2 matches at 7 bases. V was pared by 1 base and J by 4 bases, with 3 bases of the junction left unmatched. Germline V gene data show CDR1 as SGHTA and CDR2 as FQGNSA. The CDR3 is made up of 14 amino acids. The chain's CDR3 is CASSLEAGSETQYF. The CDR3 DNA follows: TGTGCCAGCAGCTTAGAAGCGGGGTCAGAGACCCAGTACTTC.

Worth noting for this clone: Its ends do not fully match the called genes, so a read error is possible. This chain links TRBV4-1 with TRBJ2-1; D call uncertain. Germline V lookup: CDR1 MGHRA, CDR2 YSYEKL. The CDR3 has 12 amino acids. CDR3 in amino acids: CASSQVYSEQFF. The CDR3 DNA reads TGCGCCAGCAGCCAAGTTTACAGTGAGCAGTTCTTC.

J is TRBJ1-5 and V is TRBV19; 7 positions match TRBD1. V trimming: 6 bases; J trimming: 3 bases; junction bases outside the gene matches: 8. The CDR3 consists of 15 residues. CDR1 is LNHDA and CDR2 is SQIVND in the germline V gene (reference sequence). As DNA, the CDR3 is TGTGCCAGTAGACCCCAGGGACAGTTCAATCAGCCCCAGCATTTT. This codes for CASRPQGQFNQPQHF.

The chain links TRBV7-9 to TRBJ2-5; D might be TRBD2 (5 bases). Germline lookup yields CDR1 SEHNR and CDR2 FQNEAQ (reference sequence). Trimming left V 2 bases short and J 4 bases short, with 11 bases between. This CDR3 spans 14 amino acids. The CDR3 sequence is CASSLFQRRETQYF. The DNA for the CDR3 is TGTGCCAGCAGCTTATTCCAGCGGAGAGAGACCCAGTACTTC.

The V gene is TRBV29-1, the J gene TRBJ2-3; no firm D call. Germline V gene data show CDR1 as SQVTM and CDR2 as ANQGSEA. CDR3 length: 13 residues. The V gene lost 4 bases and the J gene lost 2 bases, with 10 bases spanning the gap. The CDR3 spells CSVVRFPTDTQYF. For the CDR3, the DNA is TGCAGCGTTGTACGGTTCCCCACAGATACGCAGTATTTT.

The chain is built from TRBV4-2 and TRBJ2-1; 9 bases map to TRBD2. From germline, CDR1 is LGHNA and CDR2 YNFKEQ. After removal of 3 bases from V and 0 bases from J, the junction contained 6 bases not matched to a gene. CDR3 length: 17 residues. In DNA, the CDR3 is TGTGCCAGCAGCCATCAAGCGGGGGGTATCTCCTACAATGAGCAGTTCTTC. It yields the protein CASSHQAGGISYNEQFF.

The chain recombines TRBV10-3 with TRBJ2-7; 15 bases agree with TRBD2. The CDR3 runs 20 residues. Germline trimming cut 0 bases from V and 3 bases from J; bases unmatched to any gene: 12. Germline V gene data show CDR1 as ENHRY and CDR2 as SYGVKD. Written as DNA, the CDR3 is TGTGCCATCAGTGAGTCCACGGGACTAGCGGGGGGCCTAAGGTTCTACGAGCAGTACTTC. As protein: CAISESTGLAGGLRFYEQYF.

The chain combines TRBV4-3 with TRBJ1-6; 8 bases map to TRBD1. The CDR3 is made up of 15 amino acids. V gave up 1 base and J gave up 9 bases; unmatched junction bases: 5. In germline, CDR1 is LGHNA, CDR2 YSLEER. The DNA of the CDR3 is TGCGCCAGCAGCCAAGCCCAGGACAGGGTTTCACCCCTCCACTTT. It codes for CASSQAQDRVSPLHF.

CDR3 sequence reads: CASSLSVGRLNSPLHF. The CDR3 bases are TGTGCCAGCTCTCTGAGCGTGGGTCGCCTTAATTCACCCCTCCACTTT. This sequence joins TRBV5-4 and TRBJ1-6; D not certain. Germline values: CDR1 SGHNT, CDR2 YYREEE (reference sequence). Trimming took 7 bases from V and 6 from J, leaving 20 bases between them. The CDR3 consists of 16 residues.

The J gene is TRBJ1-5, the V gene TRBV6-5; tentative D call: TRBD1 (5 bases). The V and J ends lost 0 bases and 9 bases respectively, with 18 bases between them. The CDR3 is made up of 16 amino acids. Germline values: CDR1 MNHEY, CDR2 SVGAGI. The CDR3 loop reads CASSYSRIPGLGPQHF. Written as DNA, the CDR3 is TGTGCCAGCAGTTACTCGAGGATCCCGGGGCTTGGGCCCCAGCATTTT.

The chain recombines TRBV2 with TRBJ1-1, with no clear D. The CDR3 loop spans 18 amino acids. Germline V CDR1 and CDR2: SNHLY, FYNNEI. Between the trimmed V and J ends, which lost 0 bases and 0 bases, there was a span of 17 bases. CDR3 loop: CASSEAGGPSLMNTEAFF. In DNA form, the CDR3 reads TGTGCCAGCAGTGAAGCCGGAGGGCCGAGCCTGATGAACACTGAAGCTTTCTTT.

The CDR3 spells CASSFPSGELFF. The CDR3, as DNA: TGTGCCAGCAGTTTCCCTAGCGGGGAGCTGTTTTTT. The chain has TRBV27 and TRBJ2-2; D unresolved. The germline gives CDR1 MNHEY, CDR2 SMNVEV (reference sequence). Trimming took off 3 bases at V and 7 bases at J, with 6 bases between the two ends. CDR3 size: 12 residues.

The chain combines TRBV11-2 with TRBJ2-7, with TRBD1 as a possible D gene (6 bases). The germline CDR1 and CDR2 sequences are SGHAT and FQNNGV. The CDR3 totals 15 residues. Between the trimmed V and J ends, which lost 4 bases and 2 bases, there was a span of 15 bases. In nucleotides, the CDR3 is TGTGCCAGCAGCTCCGGCTTGGGGGCTCCCTACGAGCAGTACTTC. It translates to CASSSGLGAPYEQYF.

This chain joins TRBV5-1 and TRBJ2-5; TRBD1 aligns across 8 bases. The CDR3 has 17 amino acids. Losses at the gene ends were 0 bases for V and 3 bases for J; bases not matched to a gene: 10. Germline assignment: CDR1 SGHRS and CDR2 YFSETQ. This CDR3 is CASSLGSGGAGKETQYF. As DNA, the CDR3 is TGCGCCAGCAGCTTGGGGTCAGGGGGCGCGGGGAAAGAGACCCAGTACTTC.

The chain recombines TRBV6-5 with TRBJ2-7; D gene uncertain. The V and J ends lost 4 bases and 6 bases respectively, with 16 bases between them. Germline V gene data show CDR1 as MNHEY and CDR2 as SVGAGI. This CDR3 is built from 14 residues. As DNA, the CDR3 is TGTGCCAGCAGTTCCTACGTAGGATCGGGCGAGCAGTACTTC. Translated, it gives CASSSYVGSGEQYF.

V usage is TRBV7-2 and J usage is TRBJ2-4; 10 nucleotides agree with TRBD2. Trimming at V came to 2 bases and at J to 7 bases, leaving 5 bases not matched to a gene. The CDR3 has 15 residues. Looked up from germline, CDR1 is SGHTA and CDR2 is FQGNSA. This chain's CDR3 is CASSLSGTSVNIQYF. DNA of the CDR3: TGTGCCAGCAGCTTATCCGGGACTAGCGTCAACATTCAGTACTTC.

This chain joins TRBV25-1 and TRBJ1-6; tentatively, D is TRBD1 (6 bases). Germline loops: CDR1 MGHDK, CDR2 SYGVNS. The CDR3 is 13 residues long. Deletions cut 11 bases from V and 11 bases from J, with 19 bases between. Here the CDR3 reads CASARAGVAPLHF. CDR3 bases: TGTGCCTCAGCAAGGGCAGGGGTCGCACCCCTCCACTTT.

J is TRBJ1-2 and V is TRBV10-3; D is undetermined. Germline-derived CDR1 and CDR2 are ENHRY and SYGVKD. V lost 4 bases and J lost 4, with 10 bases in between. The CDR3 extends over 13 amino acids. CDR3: CAISVTDSYGYTF. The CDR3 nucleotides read TGTGCCATCAGTGTTACAGATTCCTATGGCTACACCTTC.